This is a list of T cell receptor beta chains from one sample in a study of cytomegalovirus exposure and HLA in healthy donors. The assay was immunoSEQ multiplex PCR, and TCRdb's table has in-frame clones only and misses some. The sample totals more than 110,000 clones; its top ten clones hold about 2.5%. Source material: PBMCs. These receptors came from a man aged 40-55 years in good health and CMV-seronegative. The CDR3 runs from the conserved cysteine through the conserved F or W. The D gene is left open where the match is weak.

V,D,J,CDR3,DNA
TRBV7-6,NA,TRBJ1-1,CASSLGGRDTEAFF,TGTGCCAGCAGCTTAGGCGGGAGGGACACTGAAGCTTTCTTT
TRBV4-1,NA,TRBJ2-3,CASSQPGGLSTDTQYF,TGCGCCAGCAGCCAGCCTGGGGGACTTTCGACAGATACGCAGTATTTT
TRBV7-9,NA,TRBJ1-5,CASSLDSGYNQPQHF,TGTGCCAGCAGCTTAGATTCGGGTTACAATCAGCCCCAGCATTTT
TRBV4-1,NA,TRBJ1-2,CASSQGSRGDGYTF,TGCGCCAGCAGCCAAGGGTCGCGCGGTGATGGCTACACCTTC
TRBV27,NA,TRBJ1-1,CASRRQALNTEAFF,TGTGCCAGCAGGAGACAAGCCTTGAACACTGAAGCTTTCTTT
TRBV25-1,NA,TRBJ2-7,CASSGQNYEQYF,TGTGCCAGCAGTGGTCAGAACTACGAGCAGTACTTC
TRBV29-1,NA,TRBJ2-3,CSVGPRGGASTDTQYF,TGCAGCGTCGGGCCTAGGGGGGGCGCGAGCACAGATACGCAGTATTTT
TRBV7-3,NA,TRBJ1-1,CASSLTGEGSEAFF,TGTGCCAGCAGCTTAACAGGGGAGGGCTCTGAAGCTTTCTTT
TRBV18,NA,TRBJ1-5,CASSPGNQPQHF,TGTGCCAGCTCACCCGGCAATCAGCCCCAGCATTTT
TRBV19,TRBD1,TRBJ2-2,CASSMDRGPDGLFF,TGTGCCAGTAGTATGGACAGGGGGCCGGATGGGCTGTTTTTT
TRBV6-6,TRBD1,TRBJ1-2,CASSYPTGNYGYTF,TGTGCCAGCAGTTACCCGACAGGGAACTATGGCTACACCTTC
TRBV5-1,NA,TRBJ2-5,CASSLRGIETQYF,TGCGCCAGCAGCTTGAGAGGTATAGAGACCCAGTACTTC
TRBV28,NA,TRBJ1-2,CASRTPDRSNYGYTF,TGTGCCAGCAGGACTCCTGACAGGTCAAACTATGGCTACACCTTC
TRBV6-5,TRBD2,TRBJ2-7,CASSYEGTSGGYEQYF,TGTGCCAGCAGTTACGAAGGGACTAGCGGGGGATACGAGCAGTACTTC
TRBV5-1,TRBD2,TRBJ2-5,CASSFSGGYQETQYF,TGCGCCAGCAGCTTTAGCGGGGGGTACCAAGAGACCCAGTACTTC
TRBV7-9,NA,TRBJ1-5,CASSLGPVYSNQPQHF,TGTGCCAGCAGCTTAGGGCCAGTTTATAGCAATCAGCCCCAGCATTTT
TRBV6-5,NA,TRBJ2-7,CASWRGMHEQYF,TGTGCCAGCTGGAGGGGAATGCACGAGCAGTACTTC
TRBV2,NA,TRBJ1-5,CASTVGLRQPQHF,TGTGCCAGCACCGTCGGACTCCGGCAGCCCCAGCATTTT
TRBV6-1,NA,TRBJ2-3,CASSEVGGKADTQYF,TGTGCCAGCAGTGAAGTGGGGGGAAAAGCAGATACGCAGTATTTT
TRBV5-6,TRBD1,TRBJ2-1,CASSKDRDNEQFF,TGTGCCAGCAGCAAGGACAGGGACAATGAGCAGTTCTTC
TRBV2,NA,TRBJ2-1,CASRPITGEQFF,TGTGCCAGCAGGCCCATTACGGGTGAGCAGTTCTTC
TRBV4-1,NA,TRBJ1-4,CASSQDSPILNEKLFF,TGCGCCAGCAGCCAAGATAGCCCGATTCTTAATGAAAAACTGTTTTTT
TRBV28,NA,TRBJ1-1,CASSLNLRGTEAFF,TGTGCCAGCAGTTTAAATTTAAGGGGCACTGAAGCTTTCTTT